One sample yielded the 5 T cell receptor beta chains listed below, sequenced in a study of control samples from healthy donors and cancer patients. Libraries were prepared by immunoSEQ multiplex PCR; TCRdb keeps only in-frame clonotypes and omits some of them. The table lists around 170,000 clones, roughly nine tenths of them singletons. What was sequenced was blood. The receptor source for this set is a man aged 25-45 years in good health.

This clone appeared once. V is TRBV7-9 and J is TRBJ2-1; tentatively, D is TRBD2 (5 bases). The CDR3 extends over 14 amino acids. The V gene's germline CDR1 is SEHNR and CDR2 FQNEAQ (reference sequence). Trimming removed 5 bases from V and 5 bases from J, with 13 bases in between. CDR3 nucleotides: TGTGCCAGCAGCGGCGGGCTAGTAAACAATGAGCAGTTCTTC. Protein sequence: CASSGGLVNNEQFF.

The chain combines TRBV7-9 with TRBJ1-2; 8 bases agree with TRBD1. V trimming: 8 bases; J trimming: 4 bases; junction bases outside the gene matches: 9. CDR3 size: 14 residues. Germline-derived CDR1 and CDR2 are SEHNR and FQNEAQ (reference sequence). The CDR3 sequence: CASGLDRGAYGYTF. As DNA, the CDR3 is TGTGCCAGCGGCCTCGACAGGGGAGCCTATGGCTACACCTTC.

The CDR3 sequence: CSVIGREAFF. The CDR3 nucleotides read TGCAGCGTTATTGGCCGTGAAGCTTTCTTT. The chain joins TRBV29-1 to TRBJ1-1; D not certain. Trimming took 5 bases from V and 7 from J, leaving 8 bases between them. The CDR3 is 10 amino acids. Germline V gene data show CDR1 as SQVTM and CDR2 as ANQGSEA. The whole variable domain, filled in from reference TRBV29-1 and TRBJ1-1, reads SAVISQKPSRDICQRGTSLTIQCQVDSQVTMMFWYRQQPGQSLTLIATANQGSEATYESGFVIDKFPISRPNLTFSTLTVSNMSPEDSSIYLCSVIGREAFFGQGTRLTVV.

The V gene is TRBV4-3, the J gene TRBJ1-1; D unresolved. V was trimmed by 0 bases and J by 7 bases, leaving 9 bases between them. Germline CDR1 is LGHNA and CDR2 is YSLEER. The CDR3 is 13 amino acids. Here the CDR3 reads CASSQDYGREAFF. CDR3 nucleotides: TGCGCCAGCAGCCAAGATTATGGTCGTGAAGCTTTCTTT.

The V and J genes are TRBV24-1 and TRBJ2-2; 7 positions match TRBD2. Germline V CDR1 and CDR2: KGHDR, SFDVKD. The V segment lost 7 bases and the J segment 1 base; nucleotides outside the gene matches: 11. The CDR3 loop spans 17 amino acids. The CDR3 loop is CATSPSPWEGNTGELFF. The CDR3 DNA sequence: TGTGCCACCAGCCCTTCTCCCTGGGAGGGGAACACCGGGGAGCTGTTTTTT.